The next 25 T cell receptor beta chains were all read from a single sample in a study of long-term antiretroviral therapy in people with HIV. immunoSEQ v3.0 was run at survey level. Repertoires were generated with immunoSEQ multiplex PCR, while TCRdb's copy carries only in-frame clones and drops some. The table records 20,000 or so clones, around 81% of them present only once. Here the sequenced sample was unsorted PBMCs, taken at the start of antiretroviral therapy, before treatment. These receptors all stem from a woman under 30 with HIV.

The chain couples TRBV7-3 to TRBJ1-1; tentative D call: TRBD1 (5 bases). The CDR3 length is 13 residues. The ends were cut back, 5 bases at V and 0 bases at J, with 7 bases in the middle. Germline lookup yields CDR1 SGHTA and CDR2 FQGTGA. The CDR3 bases are TGTGCCAGCAGCGGGGACTTGAACACTGAAGCTTTCTTT. Protein sequence: CASSGDLNTEAFF. The full variable domain, its missing parts supplied by reference TRBV7-3 and TRBJ1-1, is GAGVSQTPSNKVTEKGKYVELRCDPISGHTALYWYRQSLGQGPEFLIYFQGTGAADDSGLPNDRFFAVRPEGSVSTLKIQRTERGDSAVYLCASSGDLNTEAFFGQGTRLTVV.

The chain recombines TRBV29-1 with TRBJ2-7; possible D gene TRBD2, 6 bases. Trimming shortened V by 0 bases and J by 1 base, and 7 bases separated the two germline ends. CDR3 length: 13 amino acids. In germline, CDR1 is SQVTM, CDR2 ANQGSEA. DNA of the CDR3: TGCAGCGTTGAAGAGGGACTGTCCTACGAGCAGTACTTC. Its translation is CSVEEGLSYEQYF.

This chain uses TRBV2 with TRBJ2-5; 12 bases are a match to TRBD2. Looked up from germline, CDR1 is SNHLY and CDR2 is FYNNEI. The CDR3 is 16 amino acids. J lost 7 bases, V lost 7 bases, and 13 bases had no gene match. The CDR3 region has the DNA TGTGCCAGCACGGCCACCCAACTAGCGGGGGGTGTGACCCAGTACTTC. Its protein product is CASTATQLAGGVTQYF.

The chain carries TRBV27 and TRBJ2-7; D gene uncertain. This CDR3 is 10 amino acids long. Trimming cost V 7 bases and J 4 bases, with 5 bases left between them. CDR1 is MNHEY, CDR2 SMNVEV, per germline (reference sequence). The CDR3 DNA is TGTGCCAGCATGGAGTACGAGCAGTACTTC. It translates to CASMEYEQYF.

For the CDR3, the DNA is TGTGCCAGCAGCTTAAGGACAGGCGATAGCTCTGAAGCTTTCTTT. This gives the protein CASSLRTGDSSEAFF. The chain is built from TRBV7-8 and TRBJ1-1; 7 bases match TRBD1. CDR3 length: 15 amino acids. Germline V gene lookup returns CDR1 SGHVS and CDR2 FQNEAQ. J gave up 6 bases and V 2 bases, and 9 bases lay outside the gene matches.

V usage is TRBV5-6 and J usage is TRBJ1-2, with D possibly being TRBD1 (5 bases). In germline, CDR1 is SGHDT, CDR2 YYEEEE. CDR3 length: 15 amino acids. Between the trimmed V and J ends, which lost 0 bases and 3 bases, there was a span of 12 bases. CDR3 coding DNA: TGTGCCAGCAGCTTGGGCGACAGCCTCTACTATGGCTACACCTTC. It specifies CASSLGDSLYYGYTF. Combining the CDR3 with reference TRBV5-6 and TRBJ1-2 gives the whole variable domain DAGVTQSPTHLIKTRGQQVTLRCSPKSGHDTVSWYQQALGQGPQFIFQYYEEEERQRGNFPDRFSGHQFPNYSSELNVNALLLGDSALYLCASSLGDSLYYGYTFGSGTRLTVV.

The chain links TRBV11-2 to TRBJ1-1; no firm D call. Deletions cut 1 base from V and 0 bases from J, with 6 bases between. The CDR3 has 14 amino acids. Germline lookup yields CDR1 SGHAT and CDR2 FQNNGV. The CDR3 nucleotides are TGTGCCAGCAGCTTAGTGTCAATGAACACTGAAGCTTTCTTT. Translating it yields CASSLVSMNTEAFF. Using reference TRBV11-2 and TRBJ1-1 for the parts outside the CDR3, the full variable domain is EAGVAQSPRYKIIEKRQSVAFWCNPISGHATLYWYQQILGQGPKLLIQFQNNGVVDDSQLPKDRFSAERLKGVDSTLKIQPAKLEDSAVYLCASSLVSMNTEAFFGQGTRLTVV.

The V gene is TRBV4-1, the J gene TRBJ2-1, with 10 bases lining up with TRBD2. With 5 bases clipped from V and 5 bases from J, the junction kept 6 bases outside the gene matches. Germline V gene lookup returns CDR1 MGHRA and CDR2 YSYEKL. The CDR3 is 15 residues long. CDR3 residues: CASSFLAGEHNEQFF. CDR3 DNA sequence: TGCGCCAGCAGCTTCCTAGCGGGAGAGCACAATGAGCAGTTCTTC.

This clone is labeled as medium-sized. This rearrangement joins TRBV7-8 to TRBJ1-5, with unresolved D. The CDR3 has 13 amino acids. V lost 5 bases and J 2 bases, leaving 7 bases between the germline ends. CDR1 SGHVS and CDR2 FQNEAQ come from the germline V gene. The CDR3 coding sequence is TGTGCCAGCAGCCCCTCCCGCAATCAGCCCCAGCATTTT. This gives the protein CASSPSRNQPQHF.

The chain is built from TRBV7-2 and TRBJ1-5, with TRBD1 identical over 8 bases. J was trimmed by 7 bases and V by 1 base; bases with no gene match: 0. CDR3 length: 13 residues. Per the germline V gene, CDR1 is SGHTA and CDR2 is FQGNSA. The CDR3 nucleotides read TGTGCCAGCAGCTTAGGACAGGGGCAGCCCCAGCATTTT. It codes for CASSLGQGQPQHF.

This clone has more than one count but fewer than ten. V usage is TRBV7-9 and J usage is TRBJ2-2, with 8 positions matching TRBD1. This CDR3 has 16 amino acids. Per germline, CDR1 SEHNR and CDR2 FQNEAQ (reference sequence). The V and J ends lost 7 bases and 4 bases, in that order; junction bases with no gene match: 11. Here the CDR3 reads CASIKIGQGGTGELFF. CDR3 bases: TGTGCCAGCATCAAAATCGGACAGGGTGGCACCGGGGAGCTGTTTTTT. The full variable domain, with the rest looked up from reference TRBV7-9 and TRBJ2-2, is DTGVSQNPRHKITKRGQNVTFRCDPISEHNRLYWYRQTLGQGPEFLTYFQNEAQLEKSRLLSDRFSAERPKGSFSTLEIQRTEQGDSAMYLCASIKIGQGGTGELFFGEGSRLTVL.

V and J are TRBV27 and TRBJ2-1; the match to TRBD2 covers 8 bases. V lost 8 bases and J lost 8; bases outside the gene matches: 14. CDR1 is MNHEY, CDR2 SMNVEV, per germline (reference sequence). The CDR3 covers 15 residues. This CDR3 reads CASPPGLAGNYEQFF. DNA for the CDR3: TGTGCCAGCCCGCCCGGGCTAGCGGGTAACTATGAGCAGTTCTTC.

V is TRBV13 and J is TRBJ1-1; D not certain. Germline V CDR1 and CDR2: PRHDT, FYEKMQ (reference sequence). CDR3 size: 14 residues. Deletions cut 5 bases from V and 4 bases from J, with 14 bases between. As DNA, the CDR3 is TGTGCCAGCAGCGGAGGTTGGGATGGCACTGAAGCTTTCTTT. This translates into CASSGGWDGTEAFF.

The chain joins TRBV11-2 to TRBJ1-1; D remains ambiguous. CDR3 length equals 14 residues. Germline CDR1 and CDR2: SGHAT and FQNNGV. Between the trimmed V and J ends, which lost 4 bases and 0 bases, there was a span of 9 bases. The DNA for the CDR3 is TGTGCCAGCAGCTCCCAGGTCATGAACACTGAAGCTTTCTTT. This gives the protein CASSSQVMNTEAFF.

This clone was observed a few times. The rearrangement uses TRBV4-3 and TRBJ1-5, with D uncertain. CDR1 LGHNA and CDR2 YSLEER come from the germline V gene. This CDR3 spans 14 amino acids. V dropped 0 bases and J dropped 6 bases, with 9 bases sitting between them. CDR3 region: CASSQDITGQPQHF. For the CDR3, the DNA is TGCGCCAGCAGCCAAGACATCACTGGTCAGCCCCAGCATTTT.

This chain joins TRBV27 and TRBJ2-1; D perhaps matches TRBD2 (6 bases). Germline CDR1 reads MNHEY; CDR2 reads SMNVEV (reference sequence). This CDR3 is 15 amino acids long. With 4 bases removed from V and 0 bases from J, the gap between germline ends came to 10 bases. CDR3 coding DNA: TGTGCCAGCAGTTCGGGACTCCCCTCCTACAATGAGCAGTTCTTC. Its translation is CASSSGLPSYNEQFF.

This sequence joins TRBV27 and TRBJ2-1; 7 bases are a match to TRBD2. V lost 2 bases to trimming and J lost 5 bases; unmatched junction nucleotides: 9. The CDR3 sequence is 16 residues long. The V gene's germline CDR1 is MNHEY and CDR2 SMNVEV (reference sequence). CDR3 nucleotide sequence: TGTGCCAGCAGTTTAATTGGGGGGGACTTAGACAATGAGCAGTTCTTC. Its protein is CASSLIGGDLDNEQFF.

The chain combines TRBV9 with TRBJ2-7; possibly TRBD2 for D (6 bases). Looked up from germline, CDR1 is SGDLS and CDR2 is YYNGEE. Between the trimmed V and J ends, which lost 4 bases and 2 bases, there was a span of 13 bases. The CDR3 loop spans 14 amino acids. The CDR3 coding sequence is TGTGCCAGCAGCCCAGACGGGGGAACCTACGAGCAGTACTTC. Its protein product is CASSPDGGTYEQYF.

This chain links TRBV25-1 with TRBJ2-7; D not resolved. This CDR3 is 13 amino acids long. CDR1 and CDR2 (germline): MGHDK, SYGVNS. The ends were cut back, 5 bases at V and 5 bases at J, with 13 bases in the middle. CDR3 amino acids: CASSPSGIHEQYF. Here the CDR3 DNA reads TGTGCCAGCAGTCCCTCTGGTATCCACGAGCAGTACTTC.

V and J are TRBV5-4 and TRBJ1-2; the match to TRBD1 covers 10 bases. The CDR3 length is 17 residues. J gave up 6 bases and V 2 bases, and 13 bases lay outside the gene matches. The germline V gene encodes CDR1 SGHNT and CDR2 YYREEE (reference sequence). CDR3 residues: CASSFPGTGVMKDGYTF. In DNA, the CDR3 is TGTGCCAGCAGCTTCCCCGGGACAGGGGTTATGAAGGATGGCTACACCTTC.

V usage is TRBV30 and J usage is TRBJ2-5; no reliable D call. Germline lookup yields CDR1 GTSNPN and CDR2 SVGIG (reference sequence). CDR3 length: 11 residues. Trimming cost V 3 bases and J 7 bases, with 9 bases left between them. The CDR3 DNA reads TGTGCCTGGAGCCTATTGGGGACCCAGTACTTC. Protein sequence: CAWSLLGTQYF.

V is TRBV5-1 and J is TRBJ1-2; no firm D call. CDR1 is SGHRS and CDR2 is YFSETQ in the germline V gene. V lost 0 bases and J lost 3, with 6 bases in between. The CDR3 has 13 amino acids. CDR3: CASSLVLDYGYTF. Written as DNA, the CDR3 is TGCGCCAGCAGCTTGGTCCTGGACTATGGCTACACCTTC.

The chain carries TRBV30 and TRBJ2-7, with a possible D match to TRBD1 (5 bases). V was cut by 1 base and J by 0 bases, with 13 bases left in between. Germline V gene lookup returns CDR1 GTSNPN and CDR2 SVGIG (reference sequence). The CDR3 has 15 amino acids. The CDR3 region has the DNA TGTGCCTGGAGTGACAGGTCAAGGAGCTCCTACGAGCAGTACTTC. Amino acids: CAWSDRSRSSYEQYF.

The chain links TRBV9 to TRBJ2-1; the D gene is possibly TRBD2 (6 bases). Trimming left V 0 bases short and J 1 base short, with 8 bases between. The germline CDR1 and CDR2 sequences are SGDLS and YYNGEE. This CDR3 spans 15 amino acids. CDR3 sequence reads: CASSVGGTSYNEQFF. DNA for the CDR3: TGTGCCAGCAGCGTAGGCGGGACTTCCTACAATGAGCAGTTCTTC.

The chain joins TRBV10-3 to TRBJ2-2, with a possible D match to TRBD1 (6 bases). V lost 7 bases to trimming and J lost 1 base, with 13 bases between them. Germline CDR1 reads ENHRY; CDR2 reads SYGVKD. CDR3 length: 15 amino acids. The DNA of the CDR3 is TGTGCCATCAAGGCGAAGGGGGAGAACACCGGGGAGCTGTTTTTT. Protein sequence: CAIKAKGENTGELFF.